The source of this T cell receptor beta chain is a study of shared T cell receptors in the human thymus. Trimming removed 1 base at V and 2 bases at J, with 15 bases between. In germline, CDR1 is LNHNV, CDR2 YYDKDF (reference sequence). This CDR3 region has 17 residues. Libraries were prepared by immunoSEQ multiplex PCR; TCRdb keeps only in-frame clonotypes and omits some of them. The sample yields hundreds of thousands of clones, roughly 90% seen once. A further study also used this sample, focusing on human thymus T cells. That work adds: The thymus was resected at corrective cardiac surgery. Gene usage (both V and J) appeared biased in thymic and blood repertoires.

The sequenced sample was thymocytes. The J gene is TRBJ1-5, the V gene TRBV15; D call uncertain. The receptor's source is a boy under three years old with a congenital heart defect. The CDR3 spells CATSRAIESRRNQPQHF. The CDR3 DNA is TGTGCCACCAGCAGAGCGATAGAGTCGAGGCGCAATCAGCCCCAGCATTTT.